Sequencing of this TCR beta chain was carried out in a study of blood T cell repertoires in COVID-19. Study at large: T cells, B-cell-depleted T cells, or PBMCs provided the cDNA or gDNA that served as material.

In the authors' methods: Quantification of nucleated cells was approximated via reference gene primer amplification. Assay used: immunoSEQ multiplex PCR; TCRdb lists only in-frame clones, some missing. The V and J calls and clone size were taken over from that table, and D and trimming were inferred from the DNA. The sample has under 300,000 clones; about 89% are singletons. CDR3 length: 15 amino acids. Trimming removed 4 bases from V and 0 bases from J; junction bases left unmatched: 6. Looked up from germline, CDR1 is SGDLS and CDR2 is YYNGEE. This clone appeared a few times. The TCR sequence derives from a woman between 40 and 50 years old who had recovered from COVID-19. Sequencing used peripheral blood. This chain joins TRBV9 and TRBJ1-1, with 7 nucleotides matching TRBD1. The CDR3 loop is CASSPTTGMNTEAFF. The DNA for the CDR3 is TGTGCCAGCAGCCCTACGACAGGGATGAACACTGAAGCTTTCTTT.